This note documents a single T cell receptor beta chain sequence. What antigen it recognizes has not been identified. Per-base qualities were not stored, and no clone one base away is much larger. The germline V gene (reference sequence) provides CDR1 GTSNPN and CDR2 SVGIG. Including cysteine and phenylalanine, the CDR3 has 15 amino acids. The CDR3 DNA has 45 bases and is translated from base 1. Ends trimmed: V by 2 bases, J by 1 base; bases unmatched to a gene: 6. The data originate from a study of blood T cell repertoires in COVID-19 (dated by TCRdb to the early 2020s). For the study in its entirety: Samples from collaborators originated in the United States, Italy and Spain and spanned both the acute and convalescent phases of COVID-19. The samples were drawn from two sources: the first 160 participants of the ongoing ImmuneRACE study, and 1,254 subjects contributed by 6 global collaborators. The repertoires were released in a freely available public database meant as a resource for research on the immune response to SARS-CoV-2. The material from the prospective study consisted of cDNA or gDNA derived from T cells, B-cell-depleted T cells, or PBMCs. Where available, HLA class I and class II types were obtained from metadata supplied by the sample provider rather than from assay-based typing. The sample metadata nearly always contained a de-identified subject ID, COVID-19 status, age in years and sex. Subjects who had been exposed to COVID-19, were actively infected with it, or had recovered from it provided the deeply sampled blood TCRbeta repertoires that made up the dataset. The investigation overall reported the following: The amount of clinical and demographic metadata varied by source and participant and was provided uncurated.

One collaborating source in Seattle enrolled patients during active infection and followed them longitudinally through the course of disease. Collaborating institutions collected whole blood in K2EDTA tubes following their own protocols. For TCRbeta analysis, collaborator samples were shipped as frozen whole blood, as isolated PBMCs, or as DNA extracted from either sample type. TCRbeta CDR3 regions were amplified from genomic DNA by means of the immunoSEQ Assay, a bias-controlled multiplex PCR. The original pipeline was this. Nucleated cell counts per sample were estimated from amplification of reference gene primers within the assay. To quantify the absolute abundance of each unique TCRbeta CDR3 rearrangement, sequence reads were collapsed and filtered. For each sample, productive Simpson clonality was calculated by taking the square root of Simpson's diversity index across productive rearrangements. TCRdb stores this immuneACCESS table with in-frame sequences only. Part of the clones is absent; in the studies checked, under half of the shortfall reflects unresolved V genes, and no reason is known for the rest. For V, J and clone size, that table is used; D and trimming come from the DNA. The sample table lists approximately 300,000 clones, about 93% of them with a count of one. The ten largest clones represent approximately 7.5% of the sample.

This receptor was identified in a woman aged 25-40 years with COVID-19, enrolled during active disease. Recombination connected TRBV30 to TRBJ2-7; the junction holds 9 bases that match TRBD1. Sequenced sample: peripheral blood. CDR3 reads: CAWSKPGQGSYEQYF. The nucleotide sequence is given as TGTGCCTGGAGTAAACCGGGACAGGGTTCCTACGAGCAGTACTTC.